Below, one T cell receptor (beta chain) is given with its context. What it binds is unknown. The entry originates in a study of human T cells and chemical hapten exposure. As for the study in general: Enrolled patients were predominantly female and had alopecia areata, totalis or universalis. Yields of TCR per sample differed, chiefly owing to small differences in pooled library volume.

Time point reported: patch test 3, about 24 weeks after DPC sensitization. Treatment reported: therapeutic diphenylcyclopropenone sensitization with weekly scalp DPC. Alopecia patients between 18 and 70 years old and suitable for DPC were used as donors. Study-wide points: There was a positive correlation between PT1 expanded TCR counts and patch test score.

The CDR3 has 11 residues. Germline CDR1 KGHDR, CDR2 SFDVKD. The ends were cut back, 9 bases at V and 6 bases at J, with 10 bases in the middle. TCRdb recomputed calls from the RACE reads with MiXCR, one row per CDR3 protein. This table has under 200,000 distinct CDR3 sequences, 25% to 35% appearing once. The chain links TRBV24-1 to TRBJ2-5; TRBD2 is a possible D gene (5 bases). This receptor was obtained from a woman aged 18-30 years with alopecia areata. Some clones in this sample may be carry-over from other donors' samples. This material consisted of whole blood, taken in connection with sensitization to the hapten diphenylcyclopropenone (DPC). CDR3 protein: CATQRRKTQYF. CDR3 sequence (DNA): TGTGCCACCCAAAGGAGGAAGACCCAGTACTTC.